Detailed here is one T cell receptor (beta chain). No antigen is known for it. Generated by immunoSEQ multiplex PCR, the TCRdb table keeps only in-frame clones and is missing some. The sample includes millions of clones, more than 90% of them seen just once. This sample stems from a study of shared clonotypes between healthy human individuals. Findings and caveats of the study: Between a few donors, naive CD4 clonotypes were shared at a level of about 5%.

Losses at the gene ends were 8 bases for V and 6 bases for J; bases not matched to a gene: 13. The germline V gene has CDR1 MNHEY and CDR2 SVGAGI. The CDR3 totals 15 residues. Sequencing was done on a sample of naive CD4+ T cells sorted from blood. The subset is: CD45RA+ positively selected. This TCR came from a man in his late teens or twenties in good health. V usage is TRBV6-5 and J usage is TRBJ1-1, with TRBD1 matching 9 bases. The CDR3 sequence: CASGRRDRANPEAFF. The CDR3 DNA is TGTGCCAGCGGCCGCCGGGACAGGGCTAACCCTGAAGCTTTCTTT.